This T cell receptor beta chain was identified in a study of CD8 T cells in ankylosing spondylitis. Findings and limits, study-wide: Within ankylosing spondylitis blood, a TCR beta motif made up of roughly eight highly homologous variants appeared to be characteristic. In reactive arthritis synovial fluid and blood, some motif variants had been reported before.

In the case of this clonotype: Its antigen is as yet unknown.

Looked up from germline, CDR1 is SGDLS and CDR2 is YYNGEE. V lost 0 bases to trimming and J lost 7 bases, with 14 bases between them. This CDR3 has 14 amino acids. Quantitative molecular-barcoded 5'-RACE generated the TCR beta libraries. TCRdb fed the 5' RACE reads into MiXCR, producing one record per CDR3 protein. The sample lists 150,000 or so distinct CDR3 sequences; around a third were seen once. The sequence derives from a male donor with ankylosing spondylitis. The rearrangement uses TRBV9 and TRBJ2-7; D unclear. Sequencing was done on a sample of synovial fluid, either unsorted or a sorted T cell fraction (not recorded which). The CDR3 sequence is CASSVDDRTEEQYF. The CDR3 DNA is TGTGCCAGCAGCGTAGACGACCGGACGGAAGAGCAGTACTTC.